The subject of this entry is one T cell receptor (beta chain). Its target is not known. This specimen belongs to a study of shared clonotypes between healthy human individuals. Whole-study results and caveats: Sampling included only blood; tissue repertoires likely differ. Generally, estimated richness proved larger in naive subsets than it did in memory subsets.

The sorted-subset replicate PCRs were given approximately 190 ng DNA, which is tens of thousands of T cell genomes. TCRdb's table, derived via immunoSEQ multiplex PCR, lists solely in-frame clones and lacks some. The data hold 2 million to 2.5 million clones, with nearly 97% observed a single time. HIV-negative, healthy adults without recent acute infections or vaccinations were the donors. Sequencing was done on a sample of naive CD4+ T cells sorted from blood. Regarding subset: CD45RA+ positively selected. This sequence originates from a man between 18 and 35 years old in good health.

The CDR3: CASSKSRRAFQETQYF. In nucleotides, the CDR3 is TGTGCCAGTAGTAAGTCAAGGCGGGCATTCCAAGAGACCCAGTACTTC. The chain is built from TRBV19 and TRBJ2-5, with D perhaps matching TRBD2 (5 bases). The CDR3 is made up of 16 amino acids. Germline assignment: CDR1 LNHDA and CDR2 SQIVND (reference sequence). Trimming took off 4 bases at V and 1 base at J, with 16 bases between the two ends.